These T cell receptor beta chains were read from a single sample in a study of T cells in Graves' hyperthyroidism and ophthalmopathy. One entry per CDR3 protein results from TCRdb running MiXCR on the multiplex PCR reads. Among 500,000 or so distinct CDR3 sequences listed, 15% to 20% were seen once. Source material: blood. These receptors were obtained from a woman younger than 30 with Graves' ophthalmopathy. Both conserved end residues are part of each CDR3. The D gene is left open where the match is weak. Part of the rows lack a size; the others show once, few, many or a class for expanded clones.

J gene | D gene | V gene | clone size | CDR3 protein | CDR3 DNA
TRBJ1-2 | NA | TRBV12-3/TRBV12-4 | NA | CASSLRDGGAGYTF | TGTGCCAGCAGTTTAAGGGACGGGGGCGCGGGCTACACCTTC
TRBJ1-1 | NA | TRBV5-1 | many | CASSFGVGHVEAFF | TGCGCCAGCAGCTTCGGGGTAGGGCACGTAGAAGCTTTCTTT
TRBJ2-3 | NA | TRBV7-7 | many | CASSLETTDTQYF | TGTGCTAGCAGCTTGGAAACTACAGATACGCAGTATTTT
TRBJ1-2 | NA | TRBV5-6 | few | CASSLVTGASYGYTF | TGTGCCAGCAGCTTGGTAACGGGGGCCAGCTATGGCTACACCTTC
TRBJ1-2 | NA | TRBV9 | few | CASSVQGSYGYTF | TGTGCCAGCAGCGTACAGGGGTCCTATGGCTACACCTTC
TRBJ2-5 | TRBD2 | TRBV20-1 | many | CSATRLAGDQETQYF | TGCAGTGCAACCCGACTAGCGGGGGATCAAGAGACCCAGTACTTC
TRBJ1-6 | NA | TRBV2 | few | CASSEGGGSSYNSPLHF | TGTGCCAGCAGTGAAGGGGGAGGAAGCTCCTATAATTCACCCCTCCACTTT
TRBJ2-1 | NA | TRBV20-1 | many | CSASLVYNEQFF | TGCAGTGCTAGTTTGGTCTACAATGAGCAGTTCTTC
TRBJ1-2 | NA | TRBV28 | many | CASRYGGATPYGYTF | TGTGCCAGCAGATACGGGGGGGCTACACCCTATGGCTACACCTTC
TRBJ2-3 | TRBD1 | TRBV3-1 | many | CASSYRGKTDTQYF | TGTGCCAGCAGCTACAGGGGTAAGACAGATACGCAGTATTTT
TRBJ2-3 | NA | TRBV6-5 | many | CASSYGPAGGFTDTQYF | TGTGCCAGCAGTTACGGCCCAGCGGGCGGGTTCACAGATACGCAGTATTTT
TRBJ2-5 | TRBD2 | TRBV9 | many | CASSVATFSGEDQETQYF | TGTGCCAGCAGCGTAGCTACCTTTAGCGGGGAAGACCAAGAGACCCAGTACTTC
TRBJ1-1 | NA | TRBV5-4 | NA | CASSLGTIGRKNTEAFF | TGTGCCAGCAGCTTGGGGACCATAGGGAGAAAAAACACTGAAGCTTTCTTT
TRBJ1-3 | NA | TRBV20-1 | few | CSARTGTGGNTIYF | TGCAGTGCCCGAACGGGGACCGGAGGAAACACCATATATTTT
TRBJ1-5 | NA | TRBV25-1 | NA | CASSDGGRGYSNQPQHF | TGTGCCAGCAGTGACGGGGGCCGAGGTTATAGCAATCAGCCCCAGCATTTT
TRBJ1-3 | NA | TRBV7-9 | few | CASSLDRNGNTIYF | TGTGCCAGCAGCCTTGACAGGAATGGAAACACCATATATTTT
TRBJ2-1 | TRBD2 | TRBV27 | many | CASSWASGSYNEQFF | TGTGCCAGCAGTTGGGCTAGCGGGAGCTACAATGAGCAGTTCTTC
TRBJ2-7 | NA | TRBV2 | many | CASSEAGNYEQYF | TGTGCCAGCAGTGAGGCAGGGAACTACGAGCAGTACTTC
TRBJ2-2 | NA | TRBV5-1 | many | CASSFMDTGELFF | TGCGCCAGCAGCTTCATGGACACCGGGGAGCTGTTTTTT
TRBJ2-1 | NA | TRBV6-2/TRBV6-3 | many | CASSSGRGNEQFF | TGTGCCAGCAGTTCCGGGAGAGGCAATGAGCAGTTCTTC
TRBJ2-7 | NA | TRBV2 | many | CASGVYEQYF | TGTGCCAGCGGTGTCTACGAGCAGTACTTC
TRBJ2-5 | TRBD2 | TRBV3-1 | many | CASSYRTSGGAETQYF | TGTGCCAGCAGCTACAGGACTAGCGGGGGGGCAGAGACCCAGTACTTC
TRBJ2-1 | NA | TRBV11-2 | few | CASSLVGTGYNEQFF | TGTGCCAGCAGCTTAGTGGGGACGGGATACAATGAGCAGTTCTTC
TRBJ2-1 | NA | TRBV20-1 | few | CSAVPFSSSYNEQFF | TGCAGTGCTGTACCCTTTTCTAGCTCCTACAATGAGCAGTTCTTC
TRBJ2-5 | NA | TRBV7-8 | many | CASSGQGKETQYF | TGTGCCAGCAGCGGGCAGGGGAAAGAGACCCAGTACTTC
TRBJ1-5 | NA | TRBV9 | NA | CASSVEDSNQPQHF | TGTGCCAGCAGCGTAGAAGATAGCAATCAGCCCCAGCATTTT
TRBJ2-5 | TRBD1 | TRBV6-4 | many | CASSATGTGSETQYF | TGTGCCAGCAGTGCGACCGGGACAGGGTCGGAGACCCAGTACTTC
TRBJ1-1 | TRBD1 | TRBV30 | many | CACDRENTEAFF | TGTGCCTGCGACAGGGAGAACACTGAAGCTTTCTTT
TRBJ2-2 | TRBD1 | TRBV7-9 | many | CASTQGQGLTGELFF | TGTGCCAGCACACAGGGACAGGGCTTGACCGGGGAGCTGTTTTTT
TRBJ2-1 | NA | TRBV20-1 | NA | CSARKLGQSQRGNEQFF | TGCAGTGCTAGAAAACTTGGACAGTCTCAAAGGGGCAATGAGCAGTTCTTC
TRBJ2-1 | NA | TRBV11-2 | few | CASSLIYPGLPVGGQFF | TGTGCCAGCAGCTTAATCTATCCGGGGCTACCGGTCGGGGGGCAGTTCTTC
TRBJ1-3 | NA | TRBV30 | many | CAWSVSGNTIYF | TGTGCCTGGAGTGTGTCTGGAAACACCATATATTTT
TRBJ2-2 | TRBD1 | TRBV7-9 | few | CASSFHWDRGTGELFF | TGTGCCAGCAGCTTCCATTGGGACAGGGGGACCGGGGAGCTGTTTTTT
TRBJ1-1 | TRBD1 | TRBV6-1 | NA | CASSEVWTGGTEAFF | TGTGCCAGCAGTGAAGTTTGGACAGGGGGCACTGAAGCTTTCTTT
TRBJ1-4 | NA | TRBV7-9 | few | CASSSQGPDEKLFF | TGTGCCAGCAGCTCACAGGGACCCGACGAAAAACTGTTTTTT
TRBJ2-1 | TRBD1 | TRBV12-3/TRBV12-4 | few | CASSGTGPNNEQFF | TGTGCCAGCAGTGGGACAGGGCCTAACAATGAGCAGTTCTTC
TRBJ2-3 | TRBD2 | TRBV7-9 | NA | CASSLGTSGLMDTQYF | TGTGCCAGCAGCTTGGGGACTAGCGGGTTAATGGATACGCAGTATTTT
TRBJ2-1 | TRBD2 | TRBV9 | NA | CASSVGLAGDNEQFF | TGTGCCAGCAGCGTAGGACTAGCGGGAGACAATGAGCAGTTCTTC
TRBJ2-2 | TRBD2 | TRBV4-1 | NA | CASSRGRLAGGTGELFF | TGCGCCAGCAGCCGGGGCCGACTAGCGGGGGGCACCGGGGAGCTGTTTTTT
TRBJ2-7 | TRBD2 | TRBV29-1 | few | CSGVGLAGGEQYF | TGCAGCGGGGTAGGACTAGCGGGAGGTGAGCAGTACTTC
TRBJ2-3 | NA | TRBV10-3 | few | CAISPDTDTQYF | TGTGCCATCAGCCCGGACACAGATACGCAGTATTTT
TRBJ2-3 | NA | TRBV7-3 | few | CASSLNPGASTDTQYF | TGTGCCAGCAGCTTAAACCCGGGGGCGAGCACAGATACGCAGTATTTT
TRBJ2-4 | NA | TRBV28 | NA | CASRIPGAQNIQYF | TGTGCCAGCAGGATCCCGGGAGCACAAAACATTCAGTACTTC
TRBJ1-1 | NA | TRBV13 | NA | CASSPGGPVRTEAFF | TGTGCCAGCAGCCCTGGGGGACCGGTGAGGACTGAAGCTTTCTTT
TRBJ1-5 | NA | TRBV28 | many | CASTQGRSNQPQHF | TGTGCCAGCACCCAGGGACGTAGCAATCAGCCCCAGCATTTT
TRBJ1-5 | TRBD1 | TRBV19 | few | CASSPYTPDRDQPQHF | TGTGCCAGTAGCCCCTATACCCCAGACAGGGATCAGCCCCAGCATTTT
TRBJ2-7 | NA | TRBV20-1 | once | CSARSPTVAYEQYF | TGCAGTGCTAGATCCCCGACAGTCGCCTACGAGCAGTACTTC
TRBJ2-1 | TRBD2 | TRBV5-4 | NA | CASSDTSGRSREQFF | TGTGCCAGCAGCGACACTAGCGGGAGAAGTCGTGAGCAGTTCTTC
TRBJ2-1 | TRBD2 | TRBV27 | many | CASSLSGRVNEQFF | TGTGCCAGCAGTTTGAGCGGGAGAGTGAATGAGCAGTTCTTC
TRBJ1-1 | NA | TRBV29-1 | once | CSVEAEGGITEAFF | TGCAGCGTTGAAGCTGAGGGAGGAATCACTGAAGCTTTCTTT
TRBJ2-1 | NA | TRBV11-2 | many | CASSSQYNEQFF | TGTGCCAGCAGCTCCCAGTACAATGAGCAGTTCTTC
TRBJ2-7 | NA | TRBV7-2 | many | CASSLNYAYEQYF | TGTGCCAGCAGCTTAAACTACGCCTACGAGCAGTACTTC
TRBJ2-1 | NA | TRBV5-1 | many | CASSLELGSYNEQFF | TGCGCCAGCAGCTTGGAATTGGGGAGTTACAATGAGCAGTTCTTC
TRBJ2-3 | TRBD1 | TRBV20-1 | many | CSAFRTGPDTQYF | TGCAGTGCTTTCAGGACAGGTCCCGATACGCAGTATTTT